Below are 29 T cell receptor beta chains sequenced from a single sample in a study of blood T cell repertoires in COVID-19. Only in-frame clones appear in the TCRdb table, and some are missing; sequencing was by immunoSEQ multiplex PCR. Altogether 23,000 or so clones are present, 75% to 95% being singletons, with the ten largest covering around 3.2%. The source material was peripheral blood. The receptor set was obtained from a woman aged 70 to 79 with active COVID-19.

The V and J genes are TRBV18 and TRBJ2-5, with TRBD1 matching 11 bases. The V and J ends lost 5 bases and 4 bases, in that order; junction bases with no gene match: 15. Germline CDR1 and CDR2: KGHSH and LQKENI. The CDR3 has 18 amino acids. The CDR3: CASSSQTAGTGGGETQYF. The CDR3 nucleotides read TGTGCCAGCTCAAGCCAAACCGCAGGGACAGGGGGTGGAGAGACCCAGTACTTC.

The chain joins TRBV29-1 to TRBJ2-7, with TRBD2 matching over 8 bases. Trimming at V came to 7 bases and at J to 3 bases, leaving 2 bases not matched to a gene. CDR3 length: 11 amino acids. Germline CDR1 is SQVTM and CDR2 is ANQGSEA. The DNA for the CDR3 is TGCAGCGGCCGGGAGGGCTACGAGCAGTACTTC. Translating it yields CSGREGYEQYF.

The chain couples TRBV28 to TRBJ1-5; 7 bases are shared with TRBD1. Germline V gene data show CDR1 as MDHEN and CDR2 as SYDVKM. The CDR3 is 16 amino acids. J lost 0 bases, V lost 6 bases, and 8 bases had no gene match. CDR3 loop: CASSTRQGSSNQPQHF. Written as DNA, the CDR3 is TGTGCCAGCAGCACTCGACAGGGAAGTAGCAATCAGCCCCAGCATTTT.

The chain uses TRBV27 and TRBJ2-5; tentatively, D is TRBD2 (6 bases). Germline values: CDR1 MNHEY, CDR2 SMNVEV (reference sequence). Trimming stripped 5 bases from V and 5 bases from J, with 15 bases between. This CDR3 comprises 14 residues. CDR3 sequence reads: CASSPRGGRETQYF. CDR3 nucleotide sequence: TGTGCCAGCAGTCCGCGGGGAGGCCGGGAGACCCAGTACTTC.

V gene TRBV7-3 combines with J gene TRBJ2-7, with 9 positions matching TRBD1. CDR3 length equals 14 residues. Germline CDR1 reads SGHTA; CDR2 reads FQGTGA. The trim removed 5 bases at V and 6 bases at J, leaving 8 bases unmatched. The CDR3 DNA sequence: TGTGCCAGCAGCCGGGACAGGGACACTCGCGAGCAGTACTTC. This gives the protein CASSRDRDTREQYF.

V usage is TRBV5-1 and J usage is TRBJ2-3; 14 bases align to TRBD2. The CDR3 has 15 residues. V lost 3 bases to trimming and J lost 8 bases; unmatched junction nucleotides: 5. The germline V gene has CDR1 SGHRS and CDR2 YFSETQ. In DNA, the CDR3 is TGCGCCAGCAGCTCCGGACTAGCGGGAGGAGGTACGCAGTATTTT. Protein: CASSSGLAGGGTQYF.

V usage is TRBV12-5 and J usage is TRBJ1-1, with a weak D call TRBD1 (5 bases). V lost 6 bases to trimming and J lost 1 base, with 9 bases between them. The CDR3 consists of 13 residues. Germline V CDR1 and CDR2: LGHNT, FRNRAP. CDR3 sequence reads: CASGPGGNTEAFF. The CDR3 bases are TGTGCTAGTGGCCCCGGGGGGAACACTGAAGCTTTCTTT.

The rearrangement joins TRBV21-1 to TRBJ2-2; the D call in the table, TRBD1, was not verified against the DNA. TRBV21-1 is assigned pseudogene status. CDR3 length: 18 amino acids. The CDR3 loop is CASSKQLAIQGVPGELFF. In nucleotides, the CDR3 is TGTGCCAGCAGCAAACAACTGGCGATACAGGGGGTGCCCGGGGAGCTGTTTTTT.

The chain links TRBV28 to TRBJ1-6; D might be TRBD1 (5 bases). The germline CDR1 and CDR2 sequences are MDHEN and SYDVKM. Trimming removed 11 bases from V and 12 bases from J, with 20 bases in between. The length of the CDR3 is 13 residues. The CDR3 spells CASGGTEPLPLHF. The DNA of the CDR3 is TGTGCCTCGGGCGGGACGGAGCCCTTACCCCTCCACTTT.

This chain joins TRBV19 and TRBJ2-2; 8 bases line up with TRBD1. V was clipped by 11 bases and J by 4 bases; unmatched bases: 6. CDR3 length: 13 residues. The germline V gene encodes CDR1 LNHDA and CDR2 SQIVND (reference sequence). The chain's CDR3 is CASRDRSTGELFF. The CDR3 DNA is TGTGCCTCCCGGGACAGGAGCACCGGGGAGCTGTTTTTT. The full variable domain, its missing parts supplied by reference TRBV19 and TRBJ2-2, is DGGITQSPKYLFRKEGQNVTLSCEQNLNHDAMYWYRQDPGQGLRLIYYSQIVNDFQKGDIAEGYSVSREKKESFPLTVTSAQKNPTAFYLCASRDRSTGELFFGEGSRLTVL.

V gene TRBV5-1 combines with J gene TRBJ1-6; D may be TRBD1 (6 bases). This CDR3 contains 13 residues. Trimming stripped 4 bases from V and 7 bases from J, with 9 bases between. CDR1 is SGHRS, CDR2 YFSETQ, per germline. The CDR3 region is CASSTGQNSPLHF. The CDR3, as DNA: TGCGCCAGCAGCACGGGACAAAATTCACCCCTCCACTTT.

The chain combines TRBV7-6 with TRBJ2-1; D unresolved. Trimming took 3 bases from V and 2 from J, leaving 11 bases between them. Germline V gene lookup returns CDR1 SGHVS and CDR2 FNYEAQ. CDR3 length equals 15 residues. The CDR3: CASSLDGGTYNEQFF. The CDR3 DNA sequence: TGTGCCAGCAGCTTGGATGGCGGAACCTACAATGAGCAGTTCTTC.

V and J are TRBV4-1 and TRBJ1-4, with D hard to call. The CDR3 contains 14 residues. Germline loops: CDR1 MGHRA, CDR2 YSYEKL. With 4 bases removed from V and 5 bases from J, the gap between germline ends came to 11 bases. The CDR3 spells CASSPLGANEKLFF. In DNA form, the CDR3 reads TGCGCCAGCAGCCCCCTCGGTGCGAATGAAAAACTGTTTTTT.

The V and J genes are TRBV5-1 and TRBJ1-4, with 9 positions matching TRBD1. V lost 3 bases and J lost 5; bases outside the gene matches: 5. CDR1 and CDR2 from the germline V gene are SGHRS and YFSETQ. This CDR3 contains 15 residues. The CDR3 region is CASSSSGTGNEKLFF. The CDR3 bases are TGCGCCAGCAGCTCCTCCGGGACAGGGAATGAAAAACTGTTTTTT.

The chain has TRBV11-2 and TRBJ2-5; 14 bases line up with TRBD2. Looked up from germline, CDR1 is SGHAT and CDR2 is FQNNGV. After removal of 3 bases from V and 5 bases from J, the junction contained 2 bases not matched to a gene. The CDR3 runs 15 residues. The CDR3 spells CASSFGTSGSETQYF. CDR3 sequence (DNA): TGTGCCAGCAGCTTTGGGACTAGCGGGAGCGAGACCCAGTACTTC.

The chain is built from TRBV6-1 and TRBJ2-1; 11 positions agree with TRBD2. Unmatched junction bases numbered 9, after V lost 2 bases and J lost 3 bases. The CDR3 spans 18 residues. Germline V gene data show CDR1 as MNHNS and CDR2 as SASEGT. As DNA, the CDR3 is TGTGCCAGCAGTGAATATAGTCTAGCGGGAGGAAGCTACAATGAGCAGTTCTTC. Protein sequence: CASSEYSLAGGSYNEQFF.

This chain joins TRBV5-1 and TRBJ2-7; 9 nucleotides match TRBD1. From germline, CDR1 is SGHRS and CDR2 YFSETQ. Trimming removed 4 bases from V and 6 bases from J; junction bases left unmatched: 5. There are 13 residues in the CDR3. The CDR3 region is CASSPGQGIEQYF. The CDR3 nucleotides are TGCGCCAGCAGCCCCGGACAGGGGATCGAGCAGTACTTC.

The chain uses TRBV28 and TRBJ2-1; D is unclear. V lost 3 bases, J lost 6 bases, and 18 bases lay in between. The CDR3 spans 16 residues. CDR1 is MDHEN and CDR2 is SYDVKM in the germline V gene. CDR3 protein: CASSFSSGSSSNEQFF. In nucleotides, the CDR3 is TGTGCCAGCAGTTTTTCCTCGGGTTCGTCTAGCAATGAGCAGTTCTTC.

This chain's CDR3 is CASTVSNQPQHF. The CDR3 DNA follows: TGTGCCAGCACGGTTAGCAATCAGCCCCAGCATTTT. The rearrangement joins TRBV28 to TRBJ1-5; the D is unclear. The CDR3 sequence is 12 residues long. Trimming took 7 bases from V and 0 from J, leaving 4 bases between them. Germline CDR1 is MDHEN and CDR2 is SYDVKM.

V and J are TRBV18 and TRBJ1-2, with a tentative D call TRBD1 (6 bases). Germline-derived CDR1 and CDR2 are KGHSH and LQKENI. The V end lost 2 bases, the J end lost 5 bases, and 9 bases lay between the germline ends. The CDR3 is made up of 13 amino acids. In DNA form, the CDR3 reads TGTGCCAGCTCACCAGACGGACAGTATGGCTACACCTTC. Its translation: CASSPDGQYGYTF.

This clone was observed a single time. The chain recombines TRBV4-1 with TRBJ2-1; D not certain. The CDR3 totals 15 residues. CDR1 is MGHRA and CDR2 is YSYEKL in the germline V gene. V was trimmed by 6 bases and J by 2 bases, leaving 14 bases between them. CDR3 in amino acids: CASRAGDRPYNEQFF. CDR3 coding DNA: TGCGCCAGCAGGGCTGGAGATCGACCCTACAATGAGCAGTTCTTC.

The CDR3 DNA follows: TGTGCCAGCAGCCCGGGACAACTCAACACCGGGGAGCTGTTTTTT. It is translated as CASSPGQLNTGELFF. The V call is TRBV11-2, the J call TRBJ2-2; D perhaps matches TRBD1 (6 bases). V shed 5 bases and J shed 2 bases, with 12 bases lying between them. Germline assignment: CDR1 SGHAT and CDR2 FQNNGV. This CDR3 is built from 15 residues.

The genes are TRBV5-1 and TRBJ1-2, with D uncertain. The V end was cut by 0 bases, the J end by 4 bases, with 13 bases between. CDR1 and CDR2 from the germline V gene are SGHRS and YFSETQ. The CDR3 runs to 15 residues. The CDR3 DNA is TGCGCCAGCAGCTTGGTTCCGGGTGTGCTCTATGGCTACACCTTC. Protein: CASSLVPGVLYGYTF.

This chain uses TRBV24-1 with TRBJ2-1, with TRBD1 as a possible D gene (6 bases). The germline gives CDR1 KGHDR, CDR2 SFDVKD. The length of the CDR3 is 15 residues. V gave up 0 bases and J gave up 4 bases, with 9 bases separating them. The CDR3 sequence is CATSDLRDTYNEQFF. In DNA, the CDR3 is TGTGCCACCAGTGATTTGCGGGACACTTACAATGAGCAGTTCTTC.

In its sample, this clone was seen once. The genes are TRBV6-5 and TRBJ1-6; D is undetermined. The CDR3 extends over 14 amino acids. V gave up 2 bases and J gave up 6 bases, with 8 bases separating them. Germline values: CDR1 MNHEY, CDR2 SVGAGI. The CDR3 sequence is CASSYREINSPLHF. The CDR3 DNA is TGTGCCAGCAGTTACAGGGAGATTAATTCACCCCTCCACTTT.

V and J are TRBV5-4 and TRBJ2-5; 12 nucleotides align to TRBD2. The V segment lost 4 bases and the J segment 7 bases; nucleotides outside the gene matches: 8. CDR3 size: 15 residues. The germline V gene encodes CDR1 SGHNT and CDR2 YYREEE (reference sequence). The CDR3 loop reads CASSQTSGGPWTQYF. In nucleotides, the CDR3 is TGTGCCAGCAGCCAGACTAGCGGGGGCCCGTGGACCCAGTACTTC.

The chain employs TRBV7-9 and TRBJ2-2; TRBD1 matches 8 bases. This CDR3 is built from 15 residues. V gave up 6 bases and J gave up 5 bases; unmatched junction bases: 8. The germline gives CDR1 SEHNR, CDR2 FQNEAQ (reference sequence). CDR3: CASRDGQGWTGELFF. CDR3 coding DNA: TGTGCCAGCAGGGACGGACAGGGATGGACCGGGGAGCTGTTTTTT. Full variable domain (outside the CDR3, taken from reference TRBV7-9 and TRBJ2-2): DTGVSQNPRHKITKRGQNVTFRCDPISEHNRLYWYRQTLGQGPEFLTYFQNEAQLEKSRLLSDRFSAERPKGSFSTLEIQRTEQGDSAMYLCASRDGQGWTGELFFGEGSRLTVL.

CDR3 in amino acids: CASSSTSGGGETQYF. The CDR3, as DNA: TGTGCCAGCAGCTCTACTAGCGGAGGAGGGGAGACCCAGTACTTC. The chain links TRBV7-2 to TRBJ2-5, with 8 bases fitting TRBD2. The CDR3 extends over 15 amino acids. The germline gives CDR1 SGHTA, CDR2 FQGNSA. J lost 5 bases, V lost 4 bases, and 9 bases had no gene match. Looking up the rest from reference TRBV7-2 and TRBJ2-5 gives the full variable domain: GAGVSQSPSNKVTEKGKDVELRCDPISGHTALYWYRQSLGQGLEFLIYFQGNSAPDKSGLPSDRFSAERTGGSVSTLTIQRTQQEDSAVYLCASSSTSGGGETQYFGPGTRLLVL.

The table lists this clone with a count of one. V is TRBV4-3 and J is TRBJ2-7; 9 bases are shared with TRBD2. This CDR3 spans 16 amino acids. V shed 0 bases, J shed 2 bases, and the junction held 5 bases outside the gene matches. Germline loops: CDR1 LGHNA, CDR2 YSLEER. CDR3 residues: CASSQDGLAGPYEQYF. CDR3 DNA: TGCGCCAGCAGCCAAGATGGTCTAGCGGGGCCCTACGAGCAGTACTTC.